The subject of this entry is one T cell receptor beta chain. No antigen is known for it. This record belongs to a study of shared clonotypes between healthy human individuals. Study-wide context: Per donor, three plates held CD4 naive cells, three held CD4 memory, two held CD8 naive and one held CD8 memory.

TCRdb's copy holds only in-frame clones and misses some; the assay was immunoSEQ multiplex PCR. The sample consists of around 650,000 clones, about 95% of them appearing once. It was CD45RO-negative cells, positively selected for CCR7, that made up naive CD8 cells, with terminally differentiated effector memory CD45RA+ cells excluded. General study points: The diversity represented, both genetic and in exposure history, was limited by few donors. Several donors had roughly 5.2% of their naive CD4 clonotypes in common.

Germline V gene data show CDR1 as MNHEY and CDR2 as SMNVEV (reference sequence). V was clipped by 8 bases and J by 3 bases; unmatched bases: 11. The CDR3 consists of 15 residues. The sequence derives from a woman aged 25 to 39 in good health. V and J are TRBV27 and TRBJ2-3, with 7 bases that match TRBD2. Source material: naive CD8+ T cells sorted from blood. DNA of the CDR3: TGTGCCAGCGGAGAAGCGGGGATAGGGACAGATACGCAGTATTTT. Protein: CASGEAGIGTDTQYF.